The clone carrying this T cell receptor (beta chain) was detected ten times or more. This entry belongs to a study of T cells in Graves' hyperthyroidism and ophthalmopathy. Those patients with uncontrolled infection, other autoimmune disease, pregnancy or lactation were excluded. PBMCs were obtained from roughly 10 ml fresh peripheral blood. This CDR3 comprises 15 residues. Germline loops: CDR1 MGHDK, CDR2 SYGVNS. J was trimmed by 6 bases and V by 0 bases; bases with no gene match: 8. TCR beta CDR3 regions were amplified from RNA. First-round RT-PCR of the TCR CDR3 relied on the HTBI primer set. TCRdb redid the calling of the multiplex PCR reads with MiXCR, one entry per CDR3 protein. Of about 610,000 distinct CDR3 sequences in the sample, roughly 14% were seen once.

The rearrangement joins TRBV25-1 to TRBJ2-7; 7 bases align to TRBD2. The sequence was obtained from a woman aged 40 to 55 with Graves' ophthalmopathy. Sequenced input: blood. The CDR3 DNA follows: TGTGCCAGCAGTGAATATCGCGCGGGGGTTGGCGAGCAGTACTTC. Translated, it gives CASSEYRAGVGEQYF.